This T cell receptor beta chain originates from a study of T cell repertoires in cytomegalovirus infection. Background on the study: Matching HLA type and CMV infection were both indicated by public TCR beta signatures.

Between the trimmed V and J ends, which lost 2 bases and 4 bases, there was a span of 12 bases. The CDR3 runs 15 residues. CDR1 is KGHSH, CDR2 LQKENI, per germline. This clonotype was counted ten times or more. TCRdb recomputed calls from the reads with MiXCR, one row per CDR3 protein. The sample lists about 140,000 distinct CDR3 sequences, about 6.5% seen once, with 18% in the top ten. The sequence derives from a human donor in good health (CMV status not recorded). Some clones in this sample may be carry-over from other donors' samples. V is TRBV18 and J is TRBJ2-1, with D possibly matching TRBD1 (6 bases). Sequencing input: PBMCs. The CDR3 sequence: CASSPSGTSYNEQFF. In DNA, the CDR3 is TGTGCCAGCTCACCATCCGGGACAAGTTACAATGAGCAGTTCTTC.